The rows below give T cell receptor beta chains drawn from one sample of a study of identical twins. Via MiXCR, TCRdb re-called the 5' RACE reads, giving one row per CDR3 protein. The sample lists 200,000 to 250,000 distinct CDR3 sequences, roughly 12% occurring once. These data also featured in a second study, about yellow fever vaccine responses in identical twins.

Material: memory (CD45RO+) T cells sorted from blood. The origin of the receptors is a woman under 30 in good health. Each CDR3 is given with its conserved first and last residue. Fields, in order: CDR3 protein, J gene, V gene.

CDR3aa: CATSDGNRGKNTEAFF
j_gene: TRBJ1-1
v_gene: TRBV24-1

CDR3aa: CASSQEAPVVSDTGELFF
j_gene: TRBJ2-2
v_gene: TRBV4-3

CDR3aa: CASSQVRGTDTQYF
j_gene: TRBJ2-3
v_gene: TRBV4-3

CDR3aa: CASRWGPNTEAFF
j_gene: TRBJ1-1
v_gene: TRBV6-1

CDR3aa: CASSPFGTGEKETQYF
j_gene: TRBJ2-5
v_gene: TRBV7-3

CDR3aa: CATSGSPPNTGELFF
j_gene: TRBJ2-2
v_gene: TRBV24-1

CDR3aa: CATRDRGLNEQFF
j_gene: TRBJ2-1
v_gene: TRBV24-1

CDR3aa: CASSRELAGGGEQFF
j_gene: TRBJ2-1
v_gene: TRBV7-2

CDR3aa: CASSETAETQYF
j_gene: TRBJ2-5
v_gene: TRBV2

CDR3aa: CASSQFSWTGATQYF
j_gene: TRBJ2-5
v_gene: TRBV14

CDR3aa: CASSVRLTDYNEQFF
j_gene: TRBJ2-1
v_gene: TRBV2

CDR3aa: CASSLGTGGGRTGELFF
j_gene: TRBJ2-2
v_gene: TRBV12-3/TRBV12-4

CDR3aa: CASRDFGKNIQYF
j_gene: TRBJ2-4
v_gene: TRBV12-3/TRBV12-4

CDR3aa: CASSTMTGGRNEQYF
j_gene: TRBJ2-7
v_gene: TRBV28

CDR3aa: CASSLGASGNNEQFF
j_gene: TRBJ2-1
v_gene: TRBV5-1

CDR3aa: CASSYTSGRTGELFF
j_gene: TRBJ2-2
v_gene: TRBV6-2/TRBV6-3

CDR3aa: CASSQDAVEHSPLHF
j_gene: TRBJ1-6
v_gene: TRBV4-1

CDR3aa: CASSHYWRSSYNEQFF
j_gene: TRBJ2-1
v_gene: TRBV5-6

CDR3aa: CASSSADQYF
j_gene: TRBJ2-3
v_gene: TRBV7-9